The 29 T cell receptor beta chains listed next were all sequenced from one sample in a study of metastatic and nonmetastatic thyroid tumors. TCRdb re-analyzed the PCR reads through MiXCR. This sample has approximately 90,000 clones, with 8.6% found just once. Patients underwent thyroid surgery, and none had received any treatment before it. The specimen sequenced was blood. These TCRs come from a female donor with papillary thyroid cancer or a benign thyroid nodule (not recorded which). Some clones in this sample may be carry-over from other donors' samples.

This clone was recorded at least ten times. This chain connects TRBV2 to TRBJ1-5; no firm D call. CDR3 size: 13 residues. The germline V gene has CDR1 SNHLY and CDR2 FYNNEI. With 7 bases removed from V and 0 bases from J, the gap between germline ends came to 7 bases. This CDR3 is CASISSSNQPQHF. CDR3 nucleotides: TGTGCCAGCATCAGCTCTAGCAATCAGCCCCAGCATTTT.

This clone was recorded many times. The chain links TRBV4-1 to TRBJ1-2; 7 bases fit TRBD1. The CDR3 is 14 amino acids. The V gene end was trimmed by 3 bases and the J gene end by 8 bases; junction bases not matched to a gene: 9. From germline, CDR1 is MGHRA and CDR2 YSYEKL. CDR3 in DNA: TGCGCCAGCAGCCAGGGACAGACCTCTCGAGGCTACACCTTC. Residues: CASSQGQTSRGYTF.

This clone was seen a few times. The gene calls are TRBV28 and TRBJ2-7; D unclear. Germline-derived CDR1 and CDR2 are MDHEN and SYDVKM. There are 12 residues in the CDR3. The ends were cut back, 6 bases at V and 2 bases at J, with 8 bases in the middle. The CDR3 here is CASSLPTYEQYF. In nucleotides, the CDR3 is TGTGCCAGCAGCCTCCCCACCTACGAGCAGTACTTC. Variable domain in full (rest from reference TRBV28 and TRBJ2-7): DVKVTQSSRYLVKRTGEKVFLECVQDMDHENMFWYRQDPGLGLRLIYFSYDVKMKEKGDIPEGYSVSREKKERFSLILESASTNQTSMYLCASSLPTYEQYFGPGTRLTVT.

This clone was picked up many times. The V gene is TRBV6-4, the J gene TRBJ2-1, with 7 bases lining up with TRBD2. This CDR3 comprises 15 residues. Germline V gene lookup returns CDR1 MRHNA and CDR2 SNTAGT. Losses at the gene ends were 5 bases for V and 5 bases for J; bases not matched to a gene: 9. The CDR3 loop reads CASSPQGEGHNEQFF. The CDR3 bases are TGTGCCAGCAGTCCCCAAGGGGAGGGGCACAATGAGCAGTTCTTC.

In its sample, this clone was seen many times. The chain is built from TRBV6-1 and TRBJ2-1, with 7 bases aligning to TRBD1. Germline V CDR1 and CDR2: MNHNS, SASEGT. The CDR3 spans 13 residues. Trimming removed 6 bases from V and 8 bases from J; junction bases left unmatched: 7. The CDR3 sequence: CASRRDSHHEQFF. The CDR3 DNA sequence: TGTGCCAGCAGGAGGGACAGCCACCATGAGCAGTTCTTC.

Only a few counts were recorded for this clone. The CDR3 loop reads CASSQDTSGGQETQYF. The CDR3 nucleotides are TGTGCCAGCAGCCAAGACACTAGCGGGGGGCAAGAGACCCAGTACTTC. The J gene is TRBJ2-5, the V gene TRBV3-1, with 12 bases lining up with TRBD2. The germline gives CDR1 LGHDT, CDR2 YNNKEL (reference sequence). The CDR3 extends over 16 amino acids. J gave up 2 bases and V 0 bases, and 1 base lay outside the gene matches.

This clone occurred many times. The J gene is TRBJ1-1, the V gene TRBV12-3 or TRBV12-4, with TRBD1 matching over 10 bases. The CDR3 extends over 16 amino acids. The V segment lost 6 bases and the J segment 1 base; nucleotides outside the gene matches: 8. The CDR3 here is CASRKGTGVGNTEAFF. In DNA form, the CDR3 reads TGTGCCAGCAGAAAGGGGACAGGGGTAGGGAACACTGAAGCTTTCTTT.

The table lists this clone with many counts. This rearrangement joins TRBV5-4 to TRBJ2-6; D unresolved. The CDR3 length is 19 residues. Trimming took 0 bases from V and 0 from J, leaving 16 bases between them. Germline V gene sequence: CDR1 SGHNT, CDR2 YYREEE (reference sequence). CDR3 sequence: CASSLGAILQTSGANVLTF. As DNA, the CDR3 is TGTGCCAGCAGCTTGGGGGCCATCTTACAGACCTCTGGGGCCAACGTCCTGACTTTC. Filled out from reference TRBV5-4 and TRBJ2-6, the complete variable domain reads ETGVTQSPTHLIKTRGQQVTLRCSSQSGHNTVSWYQQALGQGPQFIFQYYREEENGRGNFPPRFSGLQFPNYSSELNVNALELDDSALYLCASSLGAILQTSGANVLTFGAGSRLTVL.

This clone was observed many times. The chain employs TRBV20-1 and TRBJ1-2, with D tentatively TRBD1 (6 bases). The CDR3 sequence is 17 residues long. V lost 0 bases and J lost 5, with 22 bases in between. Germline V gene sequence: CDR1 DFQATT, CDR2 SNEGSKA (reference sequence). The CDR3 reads CSARDKRSGTGSYGYTF. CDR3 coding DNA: TGCAGTGCTAGAGATAAAAGATCAGGAACAGGGAGTTATGGCTACACCTTC.

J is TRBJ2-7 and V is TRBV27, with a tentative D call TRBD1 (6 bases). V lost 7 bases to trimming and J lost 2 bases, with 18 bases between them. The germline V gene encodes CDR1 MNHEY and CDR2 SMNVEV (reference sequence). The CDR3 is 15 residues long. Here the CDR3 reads CASTQSRTVTYEQYF. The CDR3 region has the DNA TGTGCCAGCACCCAATCGAGGACAGTGACCTACGAGCAGTACTTC.

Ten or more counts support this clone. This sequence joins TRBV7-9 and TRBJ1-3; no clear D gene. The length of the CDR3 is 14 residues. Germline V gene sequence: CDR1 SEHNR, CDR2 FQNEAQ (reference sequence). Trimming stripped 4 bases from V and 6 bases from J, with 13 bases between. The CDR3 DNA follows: TGTGCCAGCAGCTCTACATCGGGTGTAAACACCATATATTTT. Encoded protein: CASSSTSGVNTIYF.

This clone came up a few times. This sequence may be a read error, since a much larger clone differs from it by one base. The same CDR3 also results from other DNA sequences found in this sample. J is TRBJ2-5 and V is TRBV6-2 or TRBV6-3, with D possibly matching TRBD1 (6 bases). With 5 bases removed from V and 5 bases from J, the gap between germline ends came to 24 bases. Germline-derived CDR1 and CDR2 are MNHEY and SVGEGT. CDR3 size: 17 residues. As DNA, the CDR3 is TGTGCCAGCAGTCCCCCGATCTTGACAGGCAGGAGGGAGACCCAGTACTTC. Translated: CASSPPILTGRRETQYF.

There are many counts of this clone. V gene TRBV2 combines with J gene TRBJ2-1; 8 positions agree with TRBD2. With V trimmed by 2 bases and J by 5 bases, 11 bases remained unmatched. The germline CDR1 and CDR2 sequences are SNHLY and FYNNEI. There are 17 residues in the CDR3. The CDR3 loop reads CASSEPLPRGANNEQFF. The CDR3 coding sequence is TGTGCCAGCAGTGAACCACTCCCGCGGGGGGCCAACAATGAGCAGTTCTTC.

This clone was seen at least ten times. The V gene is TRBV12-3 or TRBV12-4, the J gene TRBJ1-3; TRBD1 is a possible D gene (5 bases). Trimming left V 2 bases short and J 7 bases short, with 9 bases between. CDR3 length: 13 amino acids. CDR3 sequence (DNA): TGTGCCAGCAGTTTAAGCGAGGGGAACACCATATATTTT. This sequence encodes CASSLSEGNTIYF.

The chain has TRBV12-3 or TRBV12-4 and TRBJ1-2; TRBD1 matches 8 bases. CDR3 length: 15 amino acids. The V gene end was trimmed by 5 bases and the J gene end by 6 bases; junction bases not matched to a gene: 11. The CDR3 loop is CASSRNTQGEDGYTF. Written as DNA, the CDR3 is TGTGCCAGCAGTCGTAATACACAGGGGGAAGATGGCTACACCTTC.

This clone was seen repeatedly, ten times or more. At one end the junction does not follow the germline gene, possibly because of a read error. This CDR3 is CASSQRRARWVF. The CDR3 DNA reads as TGTGCCAGCAGCCAAAGGAGGGCCCGATGGGTCTTC. The rearrangement links TRBV4-2 to TRBJ2-1, with D possibly TRBD2 on 6 matching bases. Germline values: CDR1 LGHNA, CDR2 YNFKEQ. The CDR3 spans 12 residues.

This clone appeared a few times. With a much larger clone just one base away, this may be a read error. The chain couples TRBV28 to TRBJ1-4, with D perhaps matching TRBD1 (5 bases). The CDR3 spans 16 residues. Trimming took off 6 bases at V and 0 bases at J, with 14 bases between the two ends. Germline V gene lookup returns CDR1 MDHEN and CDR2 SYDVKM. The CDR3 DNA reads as TGTGCCAGCAGATTAACATGGGGCTCAACTAATGAAAAACTGTTTTTT. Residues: CASRLTWGSTNEKLFF.

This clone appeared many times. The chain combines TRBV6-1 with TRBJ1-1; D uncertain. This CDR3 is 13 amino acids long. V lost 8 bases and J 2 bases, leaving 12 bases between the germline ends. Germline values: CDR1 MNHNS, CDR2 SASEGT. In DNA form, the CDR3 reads TGTGCCAGCGCATTGTCCTACAACACTGAAGCTTTCTTT. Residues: CASALSYNTEAFF.

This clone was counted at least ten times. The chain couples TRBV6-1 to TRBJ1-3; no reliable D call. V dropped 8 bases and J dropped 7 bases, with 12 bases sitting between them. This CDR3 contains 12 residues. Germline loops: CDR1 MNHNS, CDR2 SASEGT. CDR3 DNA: TGTGCCAGCCCGGCCAGGTCGAACACCATATATTTT. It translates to CASPARSNTIYF.

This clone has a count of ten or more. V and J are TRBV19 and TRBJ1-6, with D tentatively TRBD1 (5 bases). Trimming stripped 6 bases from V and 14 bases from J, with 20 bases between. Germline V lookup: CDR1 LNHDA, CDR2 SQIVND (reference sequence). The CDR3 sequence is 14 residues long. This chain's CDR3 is CASSLPQETATLHF. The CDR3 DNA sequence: TGTGCCAGTAGCTTGCCACAGGAGACGGCAACCCTCCACTTT.

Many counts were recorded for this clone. The CDR3 is CASSARPGQGAGNTEAFF. As DNA, the CDR3 is TGTGCCAGCAGTGCTAGACCGGGACAGGGGGCCGGAAACACTGAAGCTTTCTTT. The chain carries TRBV6-1 and TRBJ1-1, with 12 positions matching TRBD1. The CDR3 spans 18 residues. V lost 4 bases and J lost 2; bases outside the gene matches: 11. Germline V gene sequence: CDR1 MNHNS, CDR2 SASEGT.

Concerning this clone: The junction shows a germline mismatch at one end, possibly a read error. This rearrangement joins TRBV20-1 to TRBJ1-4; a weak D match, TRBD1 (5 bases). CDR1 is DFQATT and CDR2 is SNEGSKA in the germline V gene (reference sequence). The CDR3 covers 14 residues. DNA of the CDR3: TGCAGTGCTGGGGCGGTCGGCGTTAATGAAAAACTGGTTTTT. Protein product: CSAGAVGVNEKLVF.

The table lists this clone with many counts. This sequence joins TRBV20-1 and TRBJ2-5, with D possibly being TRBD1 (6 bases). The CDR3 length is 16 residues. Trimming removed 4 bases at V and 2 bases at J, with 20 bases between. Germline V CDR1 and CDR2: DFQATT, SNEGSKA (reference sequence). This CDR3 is CSAKSQTGTLQETQYF. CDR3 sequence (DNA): TGCAGTGCTAAATCACAAACCGGGACATTACAAGAGACCCAGTACTTC.

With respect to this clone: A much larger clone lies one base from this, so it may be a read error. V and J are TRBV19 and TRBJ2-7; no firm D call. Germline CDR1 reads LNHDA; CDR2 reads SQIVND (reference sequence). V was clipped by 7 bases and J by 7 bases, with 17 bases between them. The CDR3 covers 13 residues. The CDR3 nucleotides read TGTGCCAGTATTCACAGTTTGGTCCAAGAGCAGTACTTC. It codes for CASIHSLVQEQYF.

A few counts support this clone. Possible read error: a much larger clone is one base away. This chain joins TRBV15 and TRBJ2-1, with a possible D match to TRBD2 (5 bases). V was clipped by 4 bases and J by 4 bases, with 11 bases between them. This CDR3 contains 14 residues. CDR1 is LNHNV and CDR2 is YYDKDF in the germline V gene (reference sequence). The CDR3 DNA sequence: TGTGCCACCAGCAAAGCGGTGGGGTACAATGAGCAGTTCTTC. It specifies CATSKAVGYNEQFF.

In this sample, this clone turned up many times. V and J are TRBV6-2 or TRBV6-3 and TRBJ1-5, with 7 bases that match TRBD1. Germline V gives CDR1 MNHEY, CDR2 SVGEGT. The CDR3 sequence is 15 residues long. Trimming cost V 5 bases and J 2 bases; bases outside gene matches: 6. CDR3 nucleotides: TGTGCCAGCAGTCACAGGGGTTTGGGCAATCAGCCCCAGCATTTT. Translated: CASSHRGLGNQPQHF.

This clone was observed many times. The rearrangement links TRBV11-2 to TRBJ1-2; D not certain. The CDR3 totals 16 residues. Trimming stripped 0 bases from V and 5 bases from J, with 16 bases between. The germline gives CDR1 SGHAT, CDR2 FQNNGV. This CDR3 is CASSLERVAPIYGYTF. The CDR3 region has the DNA TGTGCCAGCAGCTTAGAGCGGGTTGCCCCAATTTATGGCTACACCTTC.

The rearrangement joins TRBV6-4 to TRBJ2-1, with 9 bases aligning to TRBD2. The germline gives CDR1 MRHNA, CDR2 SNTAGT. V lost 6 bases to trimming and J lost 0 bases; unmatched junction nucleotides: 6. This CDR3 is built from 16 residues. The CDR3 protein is CASSREAGGSYNEQFF. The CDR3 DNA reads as TGTGCCAGCAGCCGGGAAGCGGGAGGCTCCTACAATGAGCAGTTCTTC.

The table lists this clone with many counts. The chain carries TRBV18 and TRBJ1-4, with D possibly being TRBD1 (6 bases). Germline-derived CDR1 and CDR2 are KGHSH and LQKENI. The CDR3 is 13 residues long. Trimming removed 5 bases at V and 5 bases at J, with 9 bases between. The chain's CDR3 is CASSSGVNEKLFF. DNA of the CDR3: TGTGCCAGCTCATCAGGGGTCAATGAAAAACTGTTTTTT.